These 21 T cell receptor beta chains were sequenced from one sample in a study of human T cells and chemical hapten exposure. MiXCR, run by TCRdb on the RACE reads, gives a single entry per CDR3 protein. The sample includes 85,000 to 100,000 distinct CDR3 sequences, around a quarter of them seen just once. Time point of the sample: patch test 3, about 24 weeks after DPC sensitization. Treatment specified: therapeutic diphenylcyclopropenone sensitization with weekly scalp DPC. This material consisted of whole blood, taken in connection with sensitization to the hapten diphenylcyclopropenone (DPC). Receptors originate from a middle-aged man with alopecia areata. Some clones in this sample may be carry-over from other donors' samples.

This clonotype has just a few counts. V and J are TRBV12-3 or TRBV12-4 and TRBJ2-1; D is unresolved. With 6 bases removed from V and 8 bases from J, the gap between germline ends came to 11 bases. This CDR3 contains 12 residues. The CDR3 nucleotides read TGTGCCAGCAGGTCCAGGATCCATGAGCAGTTCTTC. Its translation is CASRSRIHEQFF.

This clonotype was seen only a few times. The V gene is TRBV20-1, the J gene TRBJ2-7; 8 bases are a match to TRBD1. The CDR3 extends over 13 amino acids. Trimming cost V 5 bases and J 0 bases; bases outside gene matches: 3. CDR1 and CDR2 from the germline V gene are DFQATT and SNEGSKA (reference sequence). CDR3 in DNA: TGCAGTGCTCGGACAGGGAACTCCTACGAGCAGTACTTC. It yields the protein CSARTGNSYEQYF.

This sequence joins TRBV12-3 or TRBV12-4 and TRBJ1-4, with TRBD1 identical over 8 bases. Trimming at V came to 0 bases and at J to 8 bases, leaving 8 bases not matched to a gene. CDR3 size: 16 residues. CDR3: CASSLAWTGFREKLFF. In DNA, the CDR3 is TGTGCCAGCAGTTTAGCTTGGACAGGGTTTCGCGAAAAACTGTTTTTT.

The J gene is TRBJ1-5, the V gene TRBV5-5; 9 bases map to TRBD1. CDR1 and CDR2 (germline): SGHKS, YYEKEE (reference sequence). The CDR3 contains 16 residues. Trimming removed 2 bases from V and 7 bases from J; junction bases left unmatched: 10. The CDR3 DNA reads as TGTGCCAGCAGCTTTGCCGGGACAGGGAGTGGGCAGCCCCAGCATTTT. Encoded protein: CASSFAGTGSGQPQHF.

V usage is TRBV12-3 or TRBV12-4 and J usage is TRBJ1-5, with TRBD1 matching over 7 bases. CDR3 size: 14 residues. The trim removed 6 bases at V and 7 bases at J, leaving 9 bases unmatched. CDR3 residues: CASSRRQGVQPQHF. CDR3 coding DNA: TGTGCCAGCAGCAGAAGACAGGGAGTCCAGCCCCAGCATTTT.

This chain links TRBV12-3 or TRBV12-4 with TRBJ1-1; the D is unclear. The CDR3 length is 12 residues. V was pared by 6 bases and J by 3 bases, with 8 bases between. CDR3 coding DNA: TGTGCCAGCAGATTCACCTACACTGAAGCTTTCTTT. Its translation: CASRFTYTEAFF.

The J gene is TRBJ1-5, the V gene TRBV6-6; D gene unclear. Germline V gene sequence: CDR1 MNHNY, CDR2 SVGAGI (reference sequence). The CDR3 runs to 14 residues. V was clipped by 6 bases and J by 7 bases, with 16 bases between them. DNA of the CDR3: TGTGCCAGCAGCCCCCCTGGAGAGATCCAGCCCCAGCATTTT. Its protein is CASSPPGEIQPQHF.

This clonotype was seen only a few times. The chain employs TRBV20-1 and TRBJ2-3, with TRBD2 matching 10 bases. This CDR3 is 16 amino acids long. The ends lost 1 base at V and 5 bases at J; junction bases unmatched: 9. Per germline, CDR1 DFQATT and CDR2 SNEGSKA (reference sequence). DNA for the CDR3: TGCAGTGCTAGAGGACCCCTAGCGGGAGTTAGAGATACGCAGTATTTT. Translation: CSARGPLAGVRDTQYF.

This clonotype was counted between two and nine times. This chain links TRBV11-3 with TRBJ2-2, with TRBD1 matching over 10 bases. CDR1 and CDR2 from the germline V gene are SGHNT and YENEEA. The CDR3 has 15 residues. Germline trimming cut 3 bases from V and 5 bases from J; bases unmatched to any gene: 3. The CDR3 loop reads CASSFGQGDTGELFF. The CDR3 bases are TGTGCCAGCAGCTTCGGACAGGGGGATACCGGGGAGCTGTTTTTT.

V gene TRBV12-3 or TRBV12-4 combines with J gene TRBJ1-5; 9 nucleotides align to TRBD1. The V and J ends lost 5 bases and 0 bases, in that order; junction bases with no gene match: 8. The CDR3 extends over 17 amino acids. The CDR3 reads CASSGRDRVYSNQPQHF. The CDR3 bases are TGTGCCAGCAGTGGTAGGGACAGGGTCTATAGCAATCAGCCCCAGCATTTT.

The chain employs TRBV7-8 and TRBJ2-3; possible D gene TRBD2, 6 bases. This CDR3 has 13 amino acids. The V end lost 5 bases, the J end lost 11 bases, and 17 bases lay between the germline ends. Germline V gene lookup returns CDR1 SGHVS and CDR2 FQNEAQ. CDR3 sequence: CASSPRRGSGQYF. For the CDR3, the DNA is TGTGCCAGCAGCCCACGTAGGGGTAGCGGGCAGTATTTT.

The V gene is TRBV2, the J gene TRBJ2-1; 7 bases line up with TRBD2. This CDR3 region has 15 residues. Germline loops: CDR1 SNHLY, CDR2 FYNNEI. V lost 6 bases, J lost 10 bases, and 15 bases stayed unmatched. CDR3 coding DNA: TGTGCCAGCAGCCGGGGCGGGAGTTCCATAGGGGAGCAGTTCTTC. Translated, it gives CASSRGGSSIGEQFF.

V gene TRBV5-6 combines with J gene TRBJ2-3, with D perhaps being TRBD1 or TRBD2 (5 bases each). This CDR3 has 13 amino acids. V lost 0 bases and J 11 bases, leaving 13 bases between the germline ends. Germline V gene data show CDR1 as SGHDT and CDR2 as YYEEEE. The chain's CDR3 is CASSLEIGAGQYF. The CDR3 nucleotides read TGTGCCAGCAGCTTGGAGATCGGGGCCGGGCAGTATTTT.

The gene calls are TRBV30 and TRBJ2-4; TRBD1 is a possible D gene (5 bases). There are 14 residues in the CDR3. Trimming left V 0 bases short and J 9 bases short, with 15 bases between. Germline-derived CDR1 and CDR2 are GTSNPN and SVGIG (reference sequence). This CDR3 reads CAWSVGWGRGIQYF. CDR3 coding DNA: TGTGCCTGGAGTGTGGGGTGGGGCCGTGGCATTCAGTACTTC.

The V and J genes are TRBV20-1 and TRBJ1-5; D not resolved. The CDR3 is 12 residues long. CDR1 and CDR2 from the germline V gene are DFQATT and SNEGSKA (reference sequence). The V end lost 3 bases, the J end lost 6 bases, and 9 bases lay between the germline ends. As DNA, the CDR3 is TGCAGTGCTAGGGCAGGACCTCAGCCCCAGCATTTT. The encoded protein is CSARAGPQPQHF.

V and J are TRBV12-3 or TRBV12-4 and TRBJ2-7; TRBD1 matches 11 bases. The trim removed 6 bases at V and 4 bases at J, leaving 14 bases unmatched. This CDR3 contains 17 residues. DNA for the CDR3: TGTGCCAGCAGCCCAGCTAAAACCGGGACAGGGGGTTACGAGCAGTACTTC. Encoded protein: CASSPAKTGTGGYEQYF.

V usage is TRBV9 and J usage is TRBJ2-7; TRBD2 might be the D (5 bases). The V and J ends lost 4 bases and 5 bases respectively, with 19 bases between them. CDR3 length equals 15 residues. Germline V gives CDR1 SGDLS, CDR2 YYNGEE. The CDR3 nucleotides read TGTGCCAGCAGCTCCAGGAGGTTGCCCTCGGACGAGCAGTACTTC. It codes for CASSSRRLPSDEQYF.

The genes are TRBV5-1 and TRBJ2-5; weak D call: TRBD2 (6 bases). The CDR3 is made up of 13 amino acids. V lost 7 bases and J 2 bases, leaving 12 bases between the germline ends. From germline, CDR1 is SGHRS and CDR2 YFSETQ. The CDR3 reads CASRPAGQETQYF. The DNA of the CDR3 is TGCGCCAGCCGACCGGCGGGGCAAGAGACCCAGTACTTC.

V is TRBV6-5 and J is TRBJ2-7; TRBD2 aligns across 14 bases. The J segment lost 6 bases and the V segment lost 6 bases, leaving 10 bases of the junction unmatched. The CDR3 runs to 16 residues. Germline lookup yields CDR1 MNHEY and CDR2 SVGAGI. CDR3 sequence: CASSQKFGLAGGEQYF. In DNA form, the CDR3 reads TGTGCCAGCAGCCAGAAGTTCGGACTAGCGGGAGGCGAGCAGTACTTC.

The rearrangement links TRBV20-1 to TRBJ2-6; the match to TRBD1 covers 8 bases. CDR1 is DFQATT, CDR2 SNEGSKA, per germline (reference sequence). The junction had 12 bases not matched to a gene; V was cut back by 3 bases and J by 2 bases. The CDR3 covers 18 residues. The chain's CDR3 is CSARGLPTGAAGANVLTF. For the CDR3, the DNA is TGCAGTGCTAGGGGACTCCCGACAGGGGCTGCTGGGGCCAACGTCCTGACTTTC.

This clonotype was seen once. The chain links TRBV29-1 to TRBJ2-3; TRBD2 matches 8 bases. The V and J ends lost 4 bases and 3 bases, in that order; junction bases with no gene match: 9. This CDR3 is built from 15 residues. Germline CDR1 SQVTM, CDR2 ANQGSEA. Here the CDR3 DNA reads TGCAGCGTTGGGGGTGCCGCGGGAGGAACAGATACGCAGTATTTT. Protein sequence: CSVGGAAGGTDTQYF.